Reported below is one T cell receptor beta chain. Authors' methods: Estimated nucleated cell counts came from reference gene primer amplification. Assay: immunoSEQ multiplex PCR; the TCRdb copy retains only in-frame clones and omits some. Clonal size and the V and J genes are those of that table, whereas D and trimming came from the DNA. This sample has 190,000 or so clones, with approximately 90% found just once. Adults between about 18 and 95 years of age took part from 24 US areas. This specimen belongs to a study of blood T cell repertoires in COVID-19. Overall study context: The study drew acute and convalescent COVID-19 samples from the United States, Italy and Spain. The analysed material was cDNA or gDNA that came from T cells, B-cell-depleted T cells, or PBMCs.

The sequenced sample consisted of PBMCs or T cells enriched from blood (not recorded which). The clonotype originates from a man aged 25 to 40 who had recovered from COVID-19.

As DNA, the CDR3 is TGTGCCAGTAGTATAGGACAGGGAAGCATAAATGAGCAGTTCTTC. It encodes CASSIGQGSINEQFF. The rearrangement uses TRBV19 and TRBJ2-1, with 7 bases fitting TRBD1. The CDR3 is 15 residues long. V gave up 1 base and J gave up 7 bases; unmatched junction bases: 7. The germline gives CDR1 LNHDA, CDR2 SQIVND (reference sequence).